The T cell receptor (beta chain) described here comes from a study of cytomegalovirus exposure and HLA in healthy donors (dated by TCRdb to 2017 to 2019). Describing the broader study: According to an earlier analysis of a few hundred of the donors, roughly 180 million T cells yielded 120 million or so unique TCR beta sequences and about 300 Gb of sequence data. About 300 gigabases of sequencing data and around 87 million unique TCR sequences were included in an early release covering under 650 HLA-typed donors. Of the 398 genotyped donors, roughly 85% fell in the genetic ancestry cluster associated with self-reported Caucasian donors. The study aimed to test whether signatures of past pathogen exposure could be identified by cataloging public T cell receptors. Using immunosequencing, the study profiled T cell repertoires from around 670 subjects and related those repertoires to cytomegalovirus serostatus. In addition to the first cohort of approximately 670 subjects, a separate validation cohort of some 120 different subjects was used. The study combined high-throughput TCR immunosequencing, statistical association of individual TCRs with disease status, and machine learning to predict cytomegalovirus infection status. In a later analysis, previously published TCR beta repertoires from 666 donors were re-analyzed and high-resolution HLA genotyping was added so that TCR occurrence patterns could be studied. Rather than using new phenotypic data, the later analysis identified candidate immune exposures from TCR beta sequences and from how often those sequences occurred across donors. To decide whether each TCR beta V gene segment behaved as functional or pseudogenic, an earlier analysis of 587 of the donors relied on high-throughput TCR beta sequencing. Donor age, sex, ethnicity and CMV serostatus were collected together with the repertoire data. A later genetic analysis used genome-wide SNP genotypes for 398 of the 666 donors, treating that subset as a discovery cohort. All discovery cohort repertoires had been generated using a single sequencing platform. Both class I and class II loci were covered by HLA typing, at four-digit resolution. The number of donors typed differed by locus, with roughly 629-640 for A, B, C, DRB1 and DQB1, more than 500 for DQA1, nearly 610 for DPA1, and some 470 for DPB1. Roughly 5 DR-DQ haplotypes were handled as single units for association and clustering because linkage in the cohort was strong. Among 300 to 500 genotyped donors of the cohort, an average of about 220,000 unique TCR beta nucleotide sequences was sequenced per donor, of which about 18% were non-productive.

This clone appeared a few times. This clone's antigen is unknown. Base qualities are not at hand, and no much larger clone is one base apart. The CDR1 and CDR2 encoded by the germline V gene are MDHEN and SYDVKM. V trim: 5 bases; J trim: 3 bases; unmatched bases: 8. There are 17 amino acids in the CDR3, from cysteine to phenylalanine inclusive. This entry keeps only the CDR3 DNA: 51 bases, framed from base 1. Findings and caveats that apply to the study as a whole: Sequencing depth was assumed to be roughly uniform across donors in the presence/absence analyses, though that assumption may not hold. The study listed 164 TCR beta chains as associated with cytomegalovirus. Linkage disequilibrium might explain the correlated functional status among segregating V segments, but an unknown experimental factor could not be excluded. Compared with equally common non-associated chains, HLA-associated TCR beta chains in a later analysis were more clonally expanded and had lower generation probabilities. In a later analysis, TCR association rates were found to vary across HLA loci, with the most associated TCRs seen for DRB1 alleles and the fewest for HLA-C alleles. It was suggested by the authors that the approach could potentially be generalized to other disease states and immunological phenotypes. Because some donors lacked HLA typing at each locus, the association tests relied only on the typed subset. Assigning TCR associations to individual alleles was difficult when HLA alleles, especially DR and DQ, strongly co-occurred. V-gene and J-gene trimming of TCR beta chains was associated with a missense DCLRE1C variant in a later genetic analysis, and the association was replicated in an independent cohort. A further reported finding was that TCR beta sequences accurately predicted the HLA-A and HLA-B alleles for most subjects in the first cohort. In a later analysis, some 17,000 TCR beta sequences were associated with specific HLA alleles at a false discovery rate of 0.05. Across donors, most TCR sequences were observed very rarely, whereas some public TCRs were present in many individuals. A few of the identified cytomegalovirus-associated TCR beta chains were confirmed in vitro to be specific for cytomegalovirus antigens. The classifier was reported to diagnose cytomegalovirus status with high specificity and sensitivity in both the original and validation cohorts. Some IMGT-functional V segments, including TRBV6-2 and TRBV6-3, could not be distinguished by the 87-base-pair reads and were therefore excluded. For the cohort, immune exposure information was limited to CMV serostatus. The sequencing pipeline was judged likely to have produced a cluster of highly shared sequence variants as a technical artifact. The cohort was sequenced for TCR beta chains only, and without alpha or paired-chain data the features that could be detected were limited. In an earlier analysis of approximately 590 of the donors, most TCR beta V segments were observed in productive rearrangements about 90% or about 30% of the time, broadly matching IMGT annotations. The earlier analysis of about 600 of the donors excluded 15 to 20 rarely observed V segments, including chromosome 9 orphons, because counts were too low. Most CMV-associated TCR beta chains appeared to be HLA-restricted in a later analysis, and the HLA associations seemed to be driven largely by CMV exposure. In a later genetic analysis, fewer N-insertions in productive TCRs were reported among donors in an Asian-associated ancestry cluster than the roughly 640-donor mean. Several of the top co-occurrence clusters appeared to be linked to parvovirus B19, influenza, CMV and Epstein-Barr virus, according to a later analysis.

The method was the immunoSEQ multiplex PCR assay. For the multiplex PCR, a mixture combining 60 forward primers for TCR Vbeta segments and 13 reverse primers for TCR Jbeta segments was used. A multiplex PCR assay on genomic DNA amplified the CDR3 region of rearranged TCR beta genes. The amplified TCR beta libraries were sequenced on the Illumina HiSeq System as 87-base-pair reads. The study's own analysis went as follows. A later analysis tallied 70 million to 100 million unique TCR beta chains across the 610 or so repertoires, and around 10 million of those chains were shared by two or more donors. A nearest-neighbor algorithm error-corrected the raw reads and collapsed the reads into unique sequences, merging closely related sequences to remove PCR and sequencing errors. To assign V, D and J gene segments, CDR3 sequences were aligned to IMGT reference sequences. Each retained sequence needed at least a six-nucleotide match to both a V gene segment and a J gene segment. Rearrangements were classified as productive when the CDR3 lacked stop codons and remained in frame with V and J, and all other rearrangements were classified as non-productive. CDR3 was defined according to IMGT convention as the region running from the second conserved V-encoded cysteine to the conserved J-encoded phenylalanine. In an earlier analysis of around 540 of the donors, sequences lacking an unambiguous match to a single V gene segment were excluded. An earlier analysis of 587 of the donors classified V segments as functional when productive rearrangements were above 56.7% and as segregating when the standard deviation between donors was above 5%. A statistical classification framework was built to diagnose cytomegalovirus status from the catalog of TCR beta chain sequences. In a later analysis, TCR nucleotide sequences were compared against IMGT/GENE-DB human TR gene sequences so that V and J genes could be assigned. Using the TCRdist pipeline, a later analysis assigned CDR3 sequences along with most-parsimonious VDJ recombination scenarios. In a later analysis, every TCR beta chain was defined by the combination of its CDR3 amino acid sequence and its V-gene family, and reads without a unique V-gene family were dropped. In a later analysis, around 600 highly shared, low-generation-probability nucleotide sequences were removed to address suspected cross-contamination and a sequencing artifact. A later analysis calculated a clonal expansion index for each public chain from normalized within-repertoire ranks of inferred template counts. In a later analysis, generation probabilities were computed with a VDJ recombination model fitted to out-of-frame rearrangements, and the resulting probabilities were checked against IGoR. Hypergeometric tests were used in a later analysis to score TCR-TCR, TCR-HLA and TCR-CMV co-occurrence, with a repertoire-size bias correction applied to the TCR pairs. To estimate false discovery rates, a later analysis permuted the HLA or CMV assignments 20 times. In a later analysis, co-occurring TCRs were grouped using DBSCAN, with TCRdist sequence similarity added in when clustering inside HLA-allele-positive subsets. For co-occurrence clustering, repertoires with fewer than 30,000 or more than 120,000 public chains were excluded, along with a handful of repertoires with anomalous nucleotide sharing. TCRdb retrieved this table from immuneACCESS and kept in-frame rearrangements only. Not all clones are present; in checked studies, unresolved V genes account for under half, and no reason is known for the remainder. V, J and clone size reflect that table, while D and trimming were determined from the DNA. The sample includes about 140,000 clones, with approximately 83% observed a single time. The ten largest clones represent over 3% of the sample.

The cohort was made up of about 610 healthy bone marrow donors. Cohort members were all nominally healthy when sampled, although unrecorded immune exposures were likely present. The donor was CMV seronegative and belonged to the group of 352 seronegative cohort members. A peripheral blood sample was provided by each donor, and peripheral blood mononuclear cells were used for TCR beta sequencing. The Qiagen DNeasy Blood Extraction Kit was used to extract genomic DNA from the blood cell samples. The TCR was taken from a male donor in good health and CMV-seronegative. The rearrangement joined TRBV28 to TRBJ2-6, with 9 bases in between that match TRBD1. The sample comprised PBMCs. The DNA sequence follows: TGTGCCAGCAGTCCGGACAGGGGTGACGGTGGGGCCAACGTCCTGACTTTC. It specifies CASSPDRGDGGANVLTF.